The following is a T cell receptor (beta chain) sequence with its context. Only a few counts were recorded for this clonotype. Which antigen it targets is not known. Per-base qualities were not stored, and no clone one base away is much larger. The sample belongs to a study of Graves' ophthalmopathy and Graves' hyperthyroidism (dated by TCRdb to the late 2010s). With respect to the entire study: Peripheral blood was collected at initial diagnosis, before any treatment. The study used TCR beta repertoire signatures to distinguish Graves' ophthalmopathy from Graves' hyperthyroidism and to predict progression to ophthalmopathy. In total, around 140 blood samples were TCR-sequenced: some 43 ophthalmopathy, some 72 hyperthyroidism and 17 hyperthyroidism-to-ophthalmopathy patients. To explore V-J signatures that distinguish ophthalmopathy from hyperthyroidism, a discovery set of about a hundred patients was enrolled, made up of 40 to 45 with ophthalmopathy and fewer than 60 with stable hyperthyroidism. For independent validation, a separate cohort was made up of approximately 18 hyperthyroidism patients plus 17 patients who later progressed from hyperthyroidism to ophthalmopathy. T-cell repertoires of thyroid tissue and blood were compared in about 6 hyperthyroidism patients. Following sample collection, hyperthyroidism patients were given methimazole at a starting dose of 30 mg daily, and ophthalmopathy patients were given high-dose intravenous methylprednisolone. General conclusions and limits of the study: Sample size was not statistically predetermined, and group allocation was not concealed from the investigators. In validation, the model predicted ophthalmopathy progression with about 64% sensitivity and about 77% specificity; roughly eleven predicted patients were CT-confirmed with GO in a median of around 6.5 months. Most expanded thyroid clonotypes with a frequency above 0.001 also appeared in blood, which suggests that blood repertoires may reflect the immune response in the thyroid. The 13-signature model separated ophthalmopathy from stable hyperthyroidism with roughly 88% sensitivity and about 81% specificity in cross-validation, and 80%/75% in the test set.

Spanning cysteine to phenylalanine, the CDR3 consists of 13 amino acids. Only CDR3 DNA remains: 39 bases, in frame from the first base. The germline V gene (reference sequence) yields DFQATT for CDR1 and SNEGSKA for CDR2. V is shortened by 7 bases, J by 1 base, and the region joining them spans 14 bases. For repertoire sequencing, the TCR beta CDR3 regions were amplified from RNA transcripts. HTBI primers and the Qiagen OneStep RT-PCR kit were used in a first-round RT-PCR, which was followed by a second-round multiplex PCR, size selection and purification. The libraries underwent paired-end sequencing with 100 bp reads on an Illumina HiSeq2000. Per the authors' processing: Reads were processed with SOAPnuke, discarding reads with adapters, uncalled bases, mean Phred below 15, or no exact constant-primer or identifier match. COPE v1.2.5 was used to merge the high-quality paired reads. Unique nucleotide sequences were defined as clonotypes and aligned to IMGT TRB V, D and J references using MiTCR v1.1. The analysis was limited to V-J combinations with a frequency above 0.0001, which together covered over 99% of the repertoires. A TCR clonal expansion and chaos score per V-J combination was defined as the ratio of F50 clonal expansion to chaos observed in the TCRdist matrix. Welch's t-statistics and random forest were used to narrow the features down to over ten V-J combinations, which were then fed into a naive Bayes classifier. Thyroid-blood repertoire similarity was quantified with the Morisita-Horn index. Clones were called with MiXCR by TCRdb after fastp trimmed the public reads at Q25, and only in-frame beta chains were retained. Identical CDR3 protein sequences are pooled into one entry, listed with their most common genes and DNA. The authors' filters were not applied to this entry. Counted in this sample were approximately 45,000 distinct CDR3 sequences; around 45% of them appeared once. Clones ranked in the top ten supply approximately 23% of the sample.

Patients with ophthalmopathy had moderately to severely active disease, with a Clinical Activity Score of 3 or more, a NOSPECS grade of 4 or more, and a disease duration of less than 3 months. Anyone with other autoimmune diseases, uncontrolled infections, pregnancy or lactation was excluded from the study. Clinical symptoms, serum thyroxine, TRAb, thyroid ultrasound and orbital computed tomography were used for diagnosis. Using Ficoll-Paque density gradient centrifugation, PBMCs were isolated from 9.5 to 10 ml of fresh peripheral blood. Total RNA was extracted using Trizol reagent, and RNA quality was checked on an Agilent 2100 Bioanalyzer.

This clonotype was obtained from an adult man with Graves' ophthalmopathy. Recombination joined TRBV20-1 with TRBJ2-7; the D gene is perhaps TRBD1, on 5 matching bases. The sample taken for sequencing was peripheral blood. The nucleotides read TGCAGTGGTATGGACACCCTATCCTACGAGCAGTACTTC. The resulting protein is CSGMDTLSYEQYF.